These 32 T cell receptor beta chains were sequenced from one sample in a study of blood T cell repertoires in COVID-19 (dated by TCRdb to 2018 to 2021). The library was made by the immunoSEQ multiplex PCR assay. Entries here come from immuneACCESS through TCRdb and include only in-frame sequences with V and J called. Some clones fail to appear in such tables; in the studies checked, an unresolved V gene covers under half of the shortfall, and the cause of the remainder is unknown. This sample holds 95,000 or so clones; roughly 76% were observed only once. Under 5.5% of the sample lies in the top ten. Source material: peripheral blood. The receptors stem from an elderly man with COVID-19, enrolled during active disease.

The rearrangement joins TRBV3-1 (or the pseudogene TRBV3-2) to TRBJ1-1; possible D gene TRBD1, 6 bases. CDR1 is LGHDT and CDR2 is YNNKEL in the germline V gene (reference sequence). V was cut by 4 bases and J by 5 bases, with 14 bases left in between. The CDR3 length is 14 residues. The CDR3 region is CASSRPGGATEAFF. CDR3 DNA sequence: TGTGCCAGCAGCCGACCCGGGGGGGCAACTGAAGCTTTCTTT.

This chain links TRBV19 with TRBJ1-5; D is unclear. V was cut by 3 bases and J by 4 bases, with 7 bases left in between. This CDR3 is 13 amino acids long. Looked up from germline, CDR1 is LNHDA and CDR2 is SQIVND (reference sequence). DNA of the CDR3: TGTGCCAGTAGTATCCAGGCAAATCAGCCCCAGCATTTT. The encoded protein is CASSIQANQPQHF.

This clone was observed a few times. The gene calls are TRBV9 and TRBJ1-2; the D is unclear. Germline V gene sequence: CDR1 SGDLS, CDR2 YYNGEE. This CDR3 spans 13 amino acids. V lost 0 bases, J lost 2 bases, and 5 bases lay in between. In DNA, the CDR3 is TGTGCCAGCAGCGTAGCACAGAACTATGGCTACACCTTC. As protein: CASSVAQNYGYTF.

As to this clone: Relative to the germline gene, one junction end is altered; a read error may explain this. The chain carries TRBV12-3 or TRBV12-4 and TRBJ2-7; D not resolved. The CDR3 runs to 11 residues. The CDR3: CASSFPGPLNF. The CDR3 DNA reads as TGTGCCAGCAGTTTCCCAGGCCCCTTGAACTTC.

The gene calls are TRBV6-5 and TRBJ1-6; possible D gene TRBD1, 6 bases. Looked up from germline, CDR1 is MNHEY and CDR2 is SVGAGI. V lost 2 bases, J lost 6 bases, and 8 bases lay in between. CDR3 length: 14 residues. The CDR3 bases are TGTGCCAGCAGTTACGACAGGTTTAATTCACCCCTCCACTTT. Its translation: CASSYDRFNSPLHF.

The J gene is TRBJ1-2, the V gene TRBV29-1; the match to TRBD1 covers 7 bases. V trimming: 8 bases; J trimming: 2 bases; junction bases outside the gene matches: 5. Germline CDR1 SQVTM, CDR2 ANQGSEA. The CDR3 has 12 amino acids. The CDR3 spells CSYTQGNYGYTF. CDR3 DNA: TGCAGCTATACACAGGGGAACTATGGCTACACCTTC. The entire variable domain, with the rest obtained from reference TRBV29-1 and TRBJ1-2, is as follows: SAVISQKPSRDICQRGTSLTIQCQVDSQVTMMFWYRQQPGQSLTLIATANQGSEATYESGFVIDKFPISRPNLTFSTLTVSNMSPEDSSIYLCSYTQGNYGYTFGSGTRLTVV.

This clone has a single count. The rearrangement joins TRBV4-2 to TRBJ2-5; TRBD2 is a possible D gene (5 bases). This CDR3 spans 14 amino acids. In germline, CDR1 is LGHNA, CDR2 YNFKEQ. Between the trimmed V and J ends, which lost 1 base and 5 bases, there was a span of 11 bases. CDR3 loop: CASSQGTRGETQYF. CDR3 sequence (DNA): TGTGCCAGCAGCCAAGGAACTAGAGGCGAGACCCAGTACTTC.

The chain is built from TRBV11-2 and TRBJ1-1; no clear D gene. The CDR3 extends over 12 amino acids. The V end lost 5 bases, the J end lost 6 bases, and 10 bases lay between the germline ends. From germline, CDR1 is SGHAT and CDR2 FQNNGV. The DNA for the CDR3 is TGTGCCAGCAGCCTAGGGTGGCCTGAAGCTTTCTTT. Translation: CASSLGWPEAFF.

This rearrangement joins TRBV9 to TRBJ2-1; perhaps TRBD2 as D (6 bases). The germline CDR1 and CDR2 sequences are SGDLS and YYNGEE. The CDR3 has 15 amino acids. V gave up 0 bases and J gave up 4 bases, with 11 bases separating them. CDR3 coding DNA: TGTGCCAGCAGCGTAGTAACGGGGGAATACAATGAGCAGTTCTTC. Translated: CASSVVTGEYNEQFF.

The chain employs TRBV19 and TRBJ2-5; TRBD1 matches 7 bases. CDR3 length equals 15 residues. V shed 3 bases and J 4 bases; nucleotides not matched to a gene: 8. From germline, CDR1 is LNHDA and CDR2 SQIVND (reference sequence). CDR3 sequence: CASSIFRQGAETQYF. The CDR3, as DNA: TGTGCCAGTAGTATTTTTAGACAGGGAGCAGAGACCCAGTACTTC.

This chain joins TRBV19 and TRBJ2-2, with 8 bases fitting TRBD2. The J segment lost 0 bases and the V segment lost 2 bases, leaving 2 bases of the junction unmatched. The CDR3 contains 16 residues. Germline V gives CDR1 LNHDA, CDR2 SQIVND (reference sequence). In DNA form, the CDR3 reads TGTGCCAGTAGTATATATAGCGGGGCGAACACCGGGGAGCTGTTTTTT. Protein: CASSIYSGANTGELFF.

This chain uses TRBV7-8 with TRBJ1-2; no clear D. Trimming pared 5 bases from V and 4 bases from J, leaving 17 bases between. The CDR3 is 15 residues long. CDR1 and CDR2 from the germline V gene are SGHVS and FQNEAQ. The CDR3 DNA is TGTGCCAGCAGCGCTTCCTCGACAACCACCTATGGCTACACCTTC. This gives the protein CASSASSTTTYGYTF.

This sequence joins TRBV18 and TRBJ1-1; D unclear. Germline-derived CDR1 and CDR2 are KGHSH and LQKENI. Trimming shortened V by 4 bases and J by 4 bases, and 10 bases separated the two germline ends. This CDR3 region has 13 residues. CDR3 loop: CASSLREGTEAFF. The CDR3 nucleotides are TGTGCCAGCTCACTTCGGGAGGGCACTGAAGCTTTCTTT.

V is TRBV7-8 and J is TRBJ1-6; D gene ambiguous. The V and J ends lost 6 bases and 0 bases respectively, with 9 bases between them. The CDR3 extends over 15 amino acids. CDR1 SGHVS and CDR2 FQNEAQ come from the germline V gene. CDR3 sequence: CASRVESSYNSPLHF. CDR3 coding DNA: TGTGCCAGCAGAGTAGAAAGCTCCTATAATTCACCCCTCCACTTT. The whole variable domain, filled in from reference TRBV7-8 and TRBJ1-6, reads GAGVSQSPRYKVAKRGQDVALRCDPISGHVSLFWYQQALGQGPEFLTYFQNEAQLDKSGLPSDRFFAERPEGSVSTLKIQRTQQEDSAVYLCASRVESSYNSPLHFGNGTRLTVT.

This chain joins TRBV6-5 and TRBJ2-7; the match to TRBD1 covers 10 bases. CDR1 is MNHEY and CDR2 is SVGAGI in the germline V gene. CDR3 length equals 14 residues. After removal of 10 bases from V and 4 bases from J, the junction contained 10 bases not matched to a gene. CDR3: CAISTGTGDYEQYF. The CDR3 DNA sequence: TGTGCCATCTCTACCGGGACAGGGGATTACGAGCAGTACTTC.

The chain joins TRBV19 to TRBJ1-4; the D gene is possibly TRBD1 (5 bases). In germline, CDR1 is LNHDA, CDR2 SQIVND (reference sequence). V lost 7 bases and J lost 3, with 9 bases in between. The CDR3 totals 13 residues. CDR3 nucleotide sequence: TGTGCCAGTACTGGCAGGGCTAATGAAAAACTGTTTTTT. Amino acids: CASTGRANEKLFF.

The J gene is TRBJ1-1, the V gene TRBV3-1 (or the pseudogene TRBV3-2); 9 nucleotides line up with TRBD1. The CDR3 contains 15 residues. Germline V gives CDR1 LGHDT, CDR2 YNNKEL (reference sequence). V shed 2 bases, J shed 5 bases, and the junction held 6 bases outside the gene matches. The CDR3: CASSQRNRGLTEAFF. CDR3 sequence (DNA): TGTGCCAGCAGCCAAAGGAACAGGGGGCTTACTGAAGCTTTCTTT.

V is TRBV6-5 and J is TRBJ2-7, with D possibly being TRBD2 (5 bases). The CDR3 is 15 amino acids. CDR1 and CDR2 from the germline V gene are MNHEY and SVGAGI. V dropped 2 bases and J dropped 1 base, with 12 bases sitting between them. The DNA of the CDR3 is TGTGCCAGCAGTTACGCCTCTGAGGGATCCTACGAGCAGTACTTC. The encoded protein is CASSYASEGSYEQYF.

A few counts support this clone. This rearrangement joins TRBV18 to TRBJ1-1, with 8 bases fitting TRBD1. The V segment lost 1 base and the J segment 1 base; nucleotides outside the gene matches: 8. The length of the CDR3 is 17 residues. CDR1 and CDR2 (germline): KGHSH, LQKENI. CDR3 protein: CASSPLSGGGGNTEAFF. CDR3 coding DNA: TGTGCCAGCTCACCACTTTCAGGGGGCGGAGGGAACACTGAAGCTTTCTTT. The full variable domain, its missing parts supplied by reference TRBV18 and TRBJ1-1, is NAGVMQNPRHLVRRRGQEARLRCSPMKGHSHVYWYRQLPEEGLKFMVYLQKENIIDESGMPKERFSAEFPKEGPSILRIQQVVRGDSAAYFCASSPLSGGGGNTEAFFGQGTRLTVV.

The rearrangement uses TRBV5-1 and TRBJ2-4; 9 bases agree with TRBD1. CDR1 SGHRS and CDR2 YFSETQ come from the germline V gene. Unmatched junction bases numbered 9, after V lost 4 bases and J lost 7 bases. The CDR3 covers 15 residues. The chain's CDR3 is CASSPEGQGRNIQYF. DNA for the CDR3: TGCGCCAGCAGCCCGGAAGGACAGGGGAGGAACATTCAGTACTTC.

The CDR3 DNA reads as TGTGCCAGTAATATCCGACAGGGTACCTATGGCTACACCTTC. It yields the protein CASNIRQGTYGYTF. The chain recombines TRBV19 with TRBJ1-2; 7 nucleotides align to TRBD1. The CDR3 extends over 14 amino acids. Germline CDR1 LNHDA, CDR2 SQIVND (reference sequence). J gave up 4 bases and V 7 bases, and 9 bases lay outside the gene matches.

The chain uses TRBV2 and TRBJ1-3; 7 nucleotides align to TRBD1. The germline V gene has CDR1 SNHLY and CDR2 FYNNEI. J gave up 3 bases and V 4 bases, and 6 bases lay outside the gene matches. The CDR3 is made up of 15 amino acids. Written as DNA, the CDR3 is TGTGCCAGCAGTGCAGACAGGGTTGATGGAAACACCATATATTTT. Amino acids: CASSADRVDGNTIYF.

V is TRBV2 and J is TRBJ1-1; D is perhaps TRBD1 (6 bases). Per germline, CDR1 SNHLY and CDR2 FYNNEI. There are 16 residues in the CDR3. The ends were cut back, 5 bases at V and 2 bases at J, with 18 bases in the middle. CDR3 sequence reads: CASSPDRPDSNTEAFF. CDR3 nucleotides: TGTGCCAGCAGTCCGGACAGACCCGACAGTAACACTGAAGCTTTCTTT.

The rearrangement links TRBV5-1 to TRBJ2-5; TRBD2 aligns across 14 bases. Germline V gene sequence: CDR1 SGHRS, CDR2 YFSETQ. V lost 1 base, J lost 4 bases, and 3 bases stayed unmatched. The length of the CDR3 is 16 residues. The CDR3, as DNA: TGCGCCAGCAGCTTGTCCGGGACTAGCGGGGGAGAGACCCAGTACTTC. Translated, it gives CASSLSGTSGGETQYF.

The chain couples TRBV2 to TRBJ2-2; 8 bases are a match to TRBD2. CDR1 and CDR2 (germline): SNHLY, FYNNEI. J gave up 1 base and V 4 bases, and 14 bases lay outside the gene matches. The CDR3 is 19 amino acids. The DNA for the CDR3 is TGTGCCAGCAGTGGGGGGAGCGGGGGAGCCGCGATGAACACCGGGGAGCTGTTTTTT. This sequence encodes CASSGGSGGAAMNTGELFF.

The chain couples TRBV30 to TRBJ1-4; the D gene is possibly TRBD1 (5 bases). Germline V gene sequence: CDR1 GTSNPN, CDR2 SVGIG (reference sequence). The CDR3 runs 13 residues. This chain's CDR3 is CAWGGRANEKLFF. The CDR3 DNA reads TGTGCTTGGGGGGGGAGAGCTAATGAAAAACTGTTTTTT.

The CDR3 spells CATSRDSNSYEQYF. Here the CDR3 DNA reads TGTGCCACCAGCAGGGACAGCAACTCCTACGAGCAGTACTTC. J is TRBJ2-7 and V is TRBV15; the D gene is possibly TRBD1 (6 bases). The V gene's germline CDR1 is LNHNV and CDR2 YYDKDF (reference sequence). V was clipped by 3 bases and J by 0 bases, with 9 bases between them. CDR3 size: 14 residues.

The chain recombines TRBV7-9 with TRBJ2-3, with a tentative D call TRBD1 (6 bases). The CDR3 runs 14 residues. Germline V CDR1 and CDR2: SEHNR, FQNEAQ (reference sequence). V was pared by 6 bases and J by 0 bases, with 10 bases between. The CDR3 DNA sequence: TGTGCCAGCAGGGACAGCTCTAGCACAGATACGCAGTATTTT. Translating gives CASRDSSSTDTQYF. Variable domain in full (rest from reference TRBV7-9 and TRBJ2-3): DTGVSQNPRHKITKRGQNVTFRCDPISEHNRLYWYRQTLGQGPEFLTYFQNEAQLEKSRLLSDRFSAERPKGSFSTLEIQRTEQGDSAMYLCASRDSSSTDTQYFGPGTRLTVL.

This clone showed up just a few times. Other DNA sequences in the sample encode the same CDR3. The gene calls are TRBV27 and TRBJ2-1, with no clear D. Trimming cost V 3 bases and J 4 bases, with 7 bases left between them. This CDR3 comprises 13 residues. Germline lookup yields CDR1 MNHEY and CDR2 SMNVEV (reference sequence). The CDR3 loop is CASSFKEYNEQFF. The CDR3 nucleotides are TGTGCCAGCAGTTTCAAGGAGTACAATGAGCAGTTCTTC.

This rearrangement joins TRBV7-9 to TRBJ1-1; the match to TRBD1 covers 7 bases. The V and J ends lost 1 base and 2 bases, in that order; junction bases with no gene match: 1. The CDR3 sequence is 14 residues long. Germline assignment: CDR1 SEHNR and CDR2 FQNEAQ (reference sequence). Here the CDR3 DNA reads TGTGCCAGCAGCTTAGAAGGGGGCAACACTGAAGCTTTCTTT. Amino acids: CASSLEGGNTEAFF.

The J gene is TRBJ1-5, the V gene TRBV5-1; D gene ambiguous. Looked up from germline, CDR1 is SGHRS and CDR2 is YFSETQ. CDR3 length equals 15 residues. V dropped 4 bases and J dropped 2 bases, with 13 bases sitting between them. The CDR3 nucleotides read TGCGCCAGCAGCGCACATCCCGGGGGCAATCAGCCCCAGCATTTT. It encodes CASSAHPGGNQPQHF.

The chain recombines TRBV5-6 with TRBJ1-4, with 8 bases matching TRBD1. The trim removed 4 bases at V and 7 bases at J, leaving 9 bases unmatched. From germline, CDR1 is SGHDT and CDR2 YYEEEE. There are 15 residues in the CDR3. Here the CDR3 reads CASSPRTGQGEKLFF. In DNA, the CDR3 is TGTGCCAGCAGCCCACGGACAGGGCAGGGTGAAAAACTGTTTTTT.